This T cell receptor beta chain appears in the sequencing data of a study of T cell repertoires in cytomegalovirus infection. V was trimmed by 7 bases and J by 6 bases, leaving 13 bases between them. CDR1 and CDR2 (germline): SGHRS, YFSETQ. The length of the CDR3 is 13 residues. Each CDR3 protein is one row after TCRdb ran MiXCR on the reads. The data show about 600,000 distinct CDR3 sequences, approximately 24% seen once. This clonotype was recorded many times. The rearrangement links TRBV5-1 to TRBJ2-2; unclear D gene. Material for sequencing was CD8+ T cells from PBMCs. This receptor was obtained from a human donor in good health (CMV status not recorded). Some clones in this sample may be carry-over from other donors' samples. This CDR3 reads CASRPRLAGELFF. The CDR3 DNA reads TGCGCCAGCCGCCCCCGTTTGGCCGGGGAGCTGTTTTTT.